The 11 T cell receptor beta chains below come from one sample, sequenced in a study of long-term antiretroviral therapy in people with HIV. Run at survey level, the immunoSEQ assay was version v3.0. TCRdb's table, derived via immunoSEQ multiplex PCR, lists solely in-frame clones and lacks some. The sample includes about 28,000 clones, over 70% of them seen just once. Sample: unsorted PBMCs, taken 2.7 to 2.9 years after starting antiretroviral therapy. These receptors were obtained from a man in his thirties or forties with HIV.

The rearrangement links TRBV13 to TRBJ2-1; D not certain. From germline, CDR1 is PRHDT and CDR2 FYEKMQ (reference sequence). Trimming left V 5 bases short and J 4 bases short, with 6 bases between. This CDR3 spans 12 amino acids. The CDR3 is CASSRGYNEQFF. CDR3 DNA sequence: TGTGCCAGCAGCCGCGGATACAATGAGCAGTTCTTC.

CDR3 residues: CASSLARGPGLFGELFF. The CDR3 DNA follows: TGTGCCAGCAGCTTAGCTAGGGGACCGGGACTTTTCGGGGAGCTGTTTTTT. The chain has TRBV7-9 and TRBJ2-2, with D tentatively TRBD2 (6 bases). The germline gives CDR1 SEHNR, CDR2 FQNEAQ (reference sequence). The V and J ends lost 0 bases and 7 bases respectively, with 18 bases between them. The CDR3 extends over 17 amino acids.

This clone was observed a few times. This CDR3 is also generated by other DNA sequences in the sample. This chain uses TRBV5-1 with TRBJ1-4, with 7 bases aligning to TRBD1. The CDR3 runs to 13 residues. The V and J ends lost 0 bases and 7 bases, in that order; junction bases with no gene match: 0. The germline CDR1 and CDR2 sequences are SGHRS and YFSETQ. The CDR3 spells CASSLGTGEKLFF. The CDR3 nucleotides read TGCGCCAGCAGCTTGGGGACAGGTGAAAAACTGTTTTTT.

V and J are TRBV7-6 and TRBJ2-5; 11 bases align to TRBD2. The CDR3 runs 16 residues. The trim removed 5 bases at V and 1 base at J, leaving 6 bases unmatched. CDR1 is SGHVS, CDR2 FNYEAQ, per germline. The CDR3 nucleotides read TGTGCCAGCAGCACCCCCGGACTAGCGGGCCAAGAGACCCAGTACTTC. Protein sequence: CASSTPGLAGQETQYF.

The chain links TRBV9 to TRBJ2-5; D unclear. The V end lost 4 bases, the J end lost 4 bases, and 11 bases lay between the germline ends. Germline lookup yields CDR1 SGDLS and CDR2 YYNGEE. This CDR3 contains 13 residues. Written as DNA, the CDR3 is TGTGCCAGCAGCCCCACACCTAGAGAGACCCAGTACTTC. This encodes CASSPTPRETQYF.

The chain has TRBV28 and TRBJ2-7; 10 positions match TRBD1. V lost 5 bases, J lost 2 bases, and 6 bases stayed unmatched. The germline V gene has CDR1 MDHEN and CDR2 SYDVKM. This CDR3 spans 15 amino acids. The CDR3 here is CASSPLGTGAYEQYF. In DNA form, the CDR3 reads TGTGCCAGCAGTCCCCTCGGGACAGGGGCCTACGAGCAGTACTTC.

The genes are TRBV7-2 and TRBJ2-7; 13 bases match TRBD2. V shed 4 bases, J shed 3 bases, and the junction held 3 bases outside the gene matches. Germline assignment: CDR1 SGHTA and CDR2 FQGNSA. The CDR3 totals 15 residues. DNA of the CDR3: TGTGCCAGCAGCTCACTAGCGGGAGGGGTCTACGAGCAGTACTTC. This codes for CASSSLAGGVYEQYF. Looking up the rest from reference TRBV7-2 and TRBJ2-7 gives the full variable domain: GAGVSQSPSNKVTEKGKDVELRCDPISGHTALYWYRQSLGQGLEFLIYFQGNSAPDKSGLPSDRFSAERTGGSVSTLTIQRTQQEDSAVYLCASSSLAGGVYEQYFGPGTRLTVT.

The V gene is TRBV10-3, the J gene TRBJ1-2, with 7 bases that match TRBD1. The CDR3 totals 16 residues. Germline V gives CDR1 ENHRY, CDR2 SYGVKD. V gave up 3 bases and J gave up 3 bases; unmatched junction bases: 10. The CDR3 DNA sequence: TGTGCCATCAGTGATACCGCCCGGGACAGAGACTATGGCTACACCTTC. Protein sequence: CAISDTARDRDYGYTF.

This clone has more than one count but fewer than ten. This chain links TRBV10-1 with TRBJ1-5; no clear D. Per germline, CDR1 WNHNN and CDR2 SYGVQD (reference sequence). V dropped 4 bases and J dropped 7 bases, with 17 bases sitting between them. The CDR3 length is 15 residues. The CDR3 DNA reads TGCGCCAGCAGTGGTTTTCACTATCCGGGACAGCCCCAGCATTTT. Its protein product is CASSGFHYPGQPQHF.

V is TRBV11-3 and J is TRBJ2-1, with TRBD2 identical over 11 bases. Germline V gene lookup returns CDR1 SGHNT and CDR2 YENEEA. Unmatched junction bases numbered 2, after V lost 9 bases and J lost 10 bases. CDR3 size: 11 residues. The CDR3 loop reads CASASGREQFF. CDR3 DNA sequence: TGTGCCAGTGCTAGCGGGAGGGAGCAGTTCTTC.

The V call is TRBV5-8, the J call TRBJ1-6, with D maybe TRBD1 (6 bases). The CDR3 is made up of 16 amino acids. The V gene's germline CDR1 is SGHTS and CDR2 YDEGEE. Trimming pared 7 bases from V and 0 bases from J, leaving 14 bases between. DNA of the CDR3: TGTGCCAGCGAGAGACAGGCGAGCTCCTATAATTCACCCCTCCACTTT. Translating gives CASERQASSYNSPLHF.